What follows is one TCR beta chain and its context. This sample includes further DNA sequences coding for the same CDR3. This CDR3 has 12 amino acids. The V and J ends lost 6 bases and 0 bases respectively, with 4 bases between them. Germline loops: CDR1 MNHNY, CDR2 SVGAGI (reference sequence). The data are from a study of blood T cell repertoires in COVID-19. Across the study: There were acute and convalescent COVID-19 samples, and they came from the United States, Italy and Spain. T cells, B-cell-depleted T cells, or PBMCs provided the cDNA or gDNA that served as material.

The method was immunoSEQ multiplex PCR; TCRdb's version includes in-frame clones alone and lacks a portion of them. In the table there are 190,000 or so clones, around nine tenths of which are singletons. This clonotype was obtained from a woman younger than 30 who had recovered from COVID-19. Sequenced input: peripheral blood. The chain uses TRBV6-6 and TRBJ2-3; D uncertain. CDR3: CASRSSTDTQYF. CDR3 in DNA: TGTGCCAGCAGATCTAGCACAGATACGCAGTATTTT.